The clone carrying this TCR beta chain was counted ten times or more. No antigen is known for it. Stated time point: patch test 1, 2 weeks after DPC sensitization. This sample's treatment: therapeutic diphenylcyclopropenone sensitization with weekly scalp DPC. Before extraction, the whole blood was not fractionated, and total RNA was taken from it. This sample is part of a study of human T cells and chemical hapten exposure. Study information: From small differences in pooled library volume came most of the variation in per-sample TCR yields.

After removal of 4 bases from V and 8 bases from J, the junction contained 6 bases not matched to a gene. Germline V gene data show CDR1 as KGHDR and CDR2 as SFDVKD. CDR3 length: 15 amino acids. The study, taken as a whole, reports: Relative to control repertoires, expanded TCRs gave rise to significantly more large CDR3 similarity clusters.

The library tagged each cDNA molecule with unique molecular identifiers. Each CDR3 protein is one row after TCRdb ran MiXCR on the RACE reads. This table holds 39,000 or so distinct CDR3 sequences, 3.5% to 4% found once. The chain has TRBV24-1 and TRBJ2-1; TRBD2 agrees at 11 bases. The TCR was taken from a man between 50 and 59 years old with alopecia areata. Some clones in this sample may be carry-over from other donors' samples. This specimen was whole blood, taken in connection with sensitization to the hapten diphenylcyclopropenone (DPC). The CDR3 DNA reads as TGTGCCACCAGTGACGCTAGCGGGAGGCCCGATGAGCAGTTCTTC. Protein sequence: CATSDASGRPDEQFF.